The 27 T cell receptor beta chains given below trace back to one sample, sequenced in a study of graft-versus-host responses after intestinal transplantation. Repertoires were generated with immunoSEQ multiplex PCR, while TCRdb's copy carries only in-frame clones and drops some. The repertoire holds 40,000 or so clones, with 80% to 95% as singletons. The source was PBMCs, collected around 730 days after intestinal transplantation. These TCRs come from a human patient who received an intestinal transplant, so some T cells may come from the graft donor.

CDR3 sequence reads: CASSSRWDQPQHF. CDR3 coding DNA: TGTGCCAGCAGCTCTCGGTGGGATCAGCCCCAGCATTTT. The rearrangement links TRBV7-9 to TRBJ1-5; no clear D. The V gene lost 4 bases and the J gene lost 5 bases, with 9 bases spanning the gap. Germline V gene lookup returns CDR1 SEHNR and CDR2 FQNEAQ (reference sequence). This CDR3 has 13 amino acids.

The chain joins TRBV19 to TRBJ1-1; 8 bases are shared with TRBD1. The CDR3 is 14 amino acids. The ends lost 5 bases at V and 0 bases at J; junction bases unmatched: 2. The germline V gene encodes CDR1 LNHDA and CDR2 SQIVND (reference sequence). The CDR3 reads CASSARGLNTEAFF. CDR3 in DNA: TGTGCCAGTAGTGCCAGGGGGCTGAACACTGAAGCTTTCTTT.

The chain couples TRBV6-1 to TRBJ1-5; 12 bases match TRBD1. The CDR3 is made up of 16 amino acids. Per germline, CDR1 MNHNS and CDR2 SASEGT. The V segment lost 4 bases and the J segment 10 bases; nucleotides outside the gene matches: 11. The CDR3 loop reads CASSGDRGLPSRPQHF. The CDR3 DNA reads as TGTGCCAGCAGTGGGGACAGGGGGCTTCCGAGTAGACCCCAGCATTTT.

J is TRBJ2-7 and V is TRBV15; D is possibly TRBD2 (6 bases). The CDR3 totals 15 residues. The V gene lost 5 bases and the J gene lost 0 bases, with 14 bases spanning the gap. Germline V gene lookup returns CDR1 LNHNV and CDR2 YYDKDF (reference sequence). The CDR3 protein is CATSADLASSYEQYF. The CDR3 region has the DNA TGTGCCACCAGCGCCGACCTAGCGTCCTCCTACGAGCAGTACTTC. Complete variable domain (other parts from reference TRBV15 and TRBJ2-7): DAMVIQNPRYQVTQFGKPVTLSCSQTLNHNVMYWYQQKSSQAPKLLFHYYDKDFNNEADTPDNFQSRRPNTSFCFLDIRSPGLGDTAMYLCATSADLASSYEQYFGPGTRLTVT.

V usage is TRBV4-2 and J usage is TRBJ2-2; 7 bases map to TRBD1. The CDR3 has 17 residues. The trim removed 4 bases at V and 3 bases at J, leaving 11 bases unmatched. CDR1 and CDR2 from the germline V gene are LGHNA and YNFKEQ. The CDR3 sequence: CASSLQGSPADTGELFF. Written as DNA, the CDR3 is TGTGCCAGCAGCCTACAGGGGAGTCCGGCAGACACCGGGGAGCTGTTTTTT.

J is TRBJ1-2 and V is TRBV4-2; 9 bases match TRBD1. V was clipped by 4 bases and J by 4 bases; unmatched bases: 7. Germline V CDR1 and CDR2: LGHNA, YNFKEQ. The CDR3 extends over 15 amino acids. This CDR3 reads CASSRHRDRVYGYTF. The CDR3 DNA sequence: TGTGCCAGCAGCCGCCACCGGGACAGGGTCTATGGCTACACCTTC.

Of note for this clone: Other DNA sequences in this specimen translate into the identical CDR3. This sequence joins TRBV7-9 and TRBJ1-1, with TRBD1 identical over 7 bases. The CDR3 spans 13 residues. Germline lookup yields CDR1 SEHNR and CDR2 FQNEAQ (reference sequence). V dropped 5 bases and J dropped 5; count of bases not matched to a gene: 5. In nucleotides, the CDR3 is TGTGCCAGCAGCCAATCAGGGGGTACTGAAGCTTTCTTT. The encoded protein is CASSQSGGTEAFF.

The V gene is TRBV6-5, the J gene TRBJ2-7, with unresolved D. Germline loops: CDR1 MNHEY, CDR2 SVGAGI. The CDR3 has 10 amino acids. V lost 6 bases and J 3 bases, leaving 3 bases between the germline ends. CDR3 sequence reads: CASSGYEQYF. The CDR3 DNA is TGTGCCAGCAGCGGCTACGAGCAGTACTTC.

This clone was picked up one time. V gene TRBV11-2 combines with J gene TRBJ2-7, with 7 bases fitting TRBD1. This CDR3 is built from 17 residues. Looked up from germline, CDR1 is SGHAT and CDR2 is FQNNGV. With 4 bases clipped from V and 0 bases from J, the junction kept 12 bases outside the gene matches. The DNA of the CDR3 is TGTGCCAGCAGCTCATTAATGGGATGGGACAGCTCCTACGAGCAGTACTTC. Protein: CASSSLMGWDSSYEQYF.

The chain joins TRBV10-3 to TRBJ1-6, with D perhaps TRBD1 (6 bases). CDR3 size: 14 residues. Trimming shortened V by 4 bases and J by 7 bases, and 11 bases separated the two germline ends. Germline V gives CDR1 ENHRY, CDR2 SYGVKD. Here the CDR3 reads CAISAKGTNSPLHF. CDR3 coding DNA: TGTGCCATCAGTGCTAAAGGGACAAATTCACCCCTCCACTTT.

As DNA, the CDR3 is TGTGCCATCAGTGAGTACGACGGGGATCAGCCCCAGCATTTT. The encoded protein is CAISEYDGDQPQHF. The genes are TRBV10-3 and TRBJ1-5; D not certain. V was pared by 1 base and J by 5 bases, with 9 bases between. Germline loops: CDR1 ENHRY, CDR2 SYGVKD. The CDR3 spans 14 residues.

The chain recombines TRBV9 with TRBJ1-2; perhaps TRBD1 as D (5 bases). Germline-derived CDR1 and CDR2 are SGDLS and YYNGEE. V lost 2 bases to trimming and J lost 5 bases, with 7 bases between them. The CDR3 is 12 amino acids. This CDR3 reads CASSVPGYGYTF. Here the CDR3 DNA reads TGTGCCAGCAGCGTCCCAGGGTATGGCTACACCTTC.

This rearrangement joins TRBV30 to TRBJ1-1; a weak D match, TRBD1 (5 bases). V lost 8 bases to trimming and J lost 6 bases, with 22 bases between them. CDR3 length equals 14 residues. Germline V gene sequence: CDR1 GTSNPN, CDR2 SVGIG (reference sequence). The CDR3 protein is CARTEGGGLAEAFF. CDR3 in DNA: TGTGCCCGAACAGAGGGTGGGGGGTTGGCTGAAGCTTTCTTT.

The chain is built from TRBV27 and TRBJ1-2; D perhaps matches TRBD1 (5 bases). CDR3 length: 16 residues. The germline CDR1 and CDR2 sequences are MNHEY and SMNVEV (reference sequence). Trimming took 6 bases from V and 4 from J, leaving 21 bases between them. The CDR3 nucleotides are TGTGCCAGCAGAGGTTTGGACACGGCTTTCGGCTATGGCTACACCTTC. Its translation: CASRGLDTAFGYGYTF.

The DNA for the CDR3 is TGTGCCAGCAGGAACACGAGGCAGGAGTTCTTC. Amino acid sequence: CASRNTRQEFF. This rearrangement joins TRBV6-6 to TRBJ2-1; D not resolved. Trimming removed 6 bases at V and 14 bases at J, with 14 bases between. CDR3 length: 11 residues. Per the germline V gene, CDR1 is MNHNY and CDR2 is SVGAGI (reference sequence).

The chain carries TRBV18 and TRBJ2-5, with D tentatively TRBD1 (6 bases). The DNA end favors TRBJ2-7, so the J call may be wrong. The CDR3 loop spans 14 amino acids. Looked up from germline, CDR1 is KGHSH and CDR2 is LQKENI. In DNA form, the CDR3 reads TGTGCCAGCTCACAAATGGACAGTACCTACGAGCAGTACTTC. This codes for CASSQMDSTYEQYF.

This chain joins TRBV5-4 and TRBJ1-5; 8 positions agree with TRBD1. The germline V gene has CDR1 SGHNT and CDR2 YYREEE (reference sequence). The CDR3 has 16 residues. Trimming removed 3 bases from V and 0 bases from J; junction bases left unmatched: 5. CDR3 sequence: CASSSHRGYSNQPQHF. In DNA, the CDR3 is TGTGCCAGCAGCTCCCACAGGGGGTATAGCAATCAGCCCCAGCATTTT.

V gene TRBV30 combines with J gene TRBJ2-5; perhaps TRBD2 as D (6 bases). Germline V gives CDR1 GTSNPN, CDR2 SVGIG (reference sequence). Between the trimmed V and J ends, which lost 7 bases and 5 bases, there was a span of 17 bases. The CDR3 is 13 residues long. The CDR3 is CASSAGRRETQYF. The CDR3 bases are TGTGCCTCCTCAGCTGGGAGGAGGGAGACCCAGTACTTC. The variable domain in full, completed from reference TRBV30 and TRBJ2-5, reads SQTIHQWPATLVQPVGSPLSLECTVEGTSNPNLYWYRQAAGRGLQLLFYSVGIGQISSEVPQNLSASRPQDRQFILSSKKLLLSDSGFYLCASSAGRRETQYFGPGTRLLVL.

This clone was observed a few times. The V and J genes are TRBV15 and TRBJ2-2; 13 bases align to TRBD2. The trim removed 1 base at V and 7 bases at J, leaving 3 bases unmatched. Germline V CDR1 and CDR2: LNHNV, YYDKDF (reference sequence). CDR3 size: 16 residues. The CDR3 reads CATSRGTSGGHGELFF. In nucleotides, the CDR3 is TGTGCCACCAGCAGAGGGACTAGCGGGGGCCACGGGGAGCTGTTTTTT.

The CDR3 region is CASSRLAGGGNEQFF. CDR3 bases: TGTGCCAGCAGCCGACTAGCGGGGGGGGGCAATGAGCAGTTCTTC. V usage is TRBV7-7 and J usage is TRBJ2-1; 14 bases match TRBD2. Germline V lookup: CDR1 SSHAT, CDR2 FNYEAQ (reference sequence). V lost 5 bases, J lost 6 bases, and 3 bases stayed unmatched. The CDR3 consists of 15 residues.

V gene TRBV5-1 combines with J gene TRBJ1-3; D not resolved. Germline CDR1 reads SGHRS; CDR2 reads YFSETQ. Deletions cut 5 bases from V and 3 bases from J, with 12 bases between. This CDR3 is 14 amino acids long. CDR3 nucleotide sequence: TGCGCCAGCAGGATCGTTGGAGATGGAAACACCATATATTTT. This translates into CASRIVGDGNTIYF. Drawing the rest from reference TRBV5-1 and TRBJ1-3, the complete variable domain is KAGVTQTPRYLIKTRGQQVTLSCSPISGHRSVSWYQQTPGQGLQFLFEYFSETQRNKGNFPGRFSGRQFSNSRSEMNVSTLELGDSALYLCASRIVGDGNTIYFGEGSWLTVV.

Only a few counts were recorded for this clone. The germline gene is not matched at one end of the junction; a read error may be the cause. The chain recombines TRBV5-4 with TRBJ2-7, with 7 bases lining up with TRBD1. There are 13 residues in the CDR3. Germline CDR1 is SGHNT and CDR2 is YYREEE (reference sequence). Here the CDR3 DNA reads TGTGCCAGCACCGGACCGGCGACAGGGAGAATTAGCTTC. Amino acid sequence: CASTGPATGRISF.

J is TRBJ2-2 and V is TRBV2; 8 nucleotides line up with TRBD1. This CDR3 has 16 amino acids. V dropped 7 bases and J dropped 1; count of bases not matched to a gene: 8. Looked up from germline, CDR1 is SNHLY and CDR2 is FYNNEI. The CDR3 bases are TGTGCCAGCACCGTTGACAGGGGTCAGAACACCGGGGAGCTGTTTTTT. This codes for CASTVDRGQNTGELFF.

The V and J genes are TRBV5-1 and TRBJ1-1; D ambiguous. Germline V gene sequence: CDR1 SGHRS, CDR2 YFSETQ. This CDR3 comprises 14 residues. Trimming removed 0 bases at V and 2 bases at J, with 8 bases between. The CDR3 loop reads CASSLEARNTEAFF. CDR3 DNA: TGCGCCAGCAGCTTGGAGGCGAGAAACACTGAAGCTTTCTTT.

The V call is TRBV5-1, the J call TRBJ2-2; TRBD1 aligns across 9 bases. CDR3 length: 17 amino acids. CDR1 is SGHRS and CDR2 is YFSETQ in the germline V gene. V was pared by 4 bases and J by 1 base, with 8 bases of the junction left unmatched. This CDR3 is CASSRGTGRRNTGELFF. The CDR3 DNA sequence: TGCGCCAGCAGCCGGGGGACAGGGAGGAGGAACACCGGGGAGCTGTTTTTT.

This clone showed up just once. J is TRBJ2-2 and V is TRBV10-2, with 11 nucleotides matching TRBD2. This CDR3 spans 18 amino acids. Germline CDR1 is WSHSY and CDR2 is SAAADI. With 6 bases clipped from V and 8 bases from J, the junction kept 17 bases outside the gene matches. The CDR3 coding sequence is TGCGCCAGCAGATATTTGGTCGGGACTAGCGGCCCCGGGGGGGAGCTGTTTTTT. This encodes CASRYLVGTSGPGGELFF.

V usage is TRBV7-6 and J usage is TRBJ1-1; TRBD1 is a possible D gene (5 bases). Trimming shortened V by 3 bases and J by 1 base, and 18 bases separated the two germline ends. Germline V gene lookup returns CDR1 SGHVS and CDR2 FNYEAQ. The CDR3 contains 17 residues. The CDR3 DNA is TGTGCCAGCAGCTTGTGGGAAGATGTCAGGGCGAACACTGAAGCTTTCTTT. It is translated as CASSLWEDVRANTEAFF.